The 20 T cell receptor beta chains below all came from one sample that was sequenced in a study of T cell responses to AZD1222 COVID-19 vaccine. Assay used: immunoSEQ multiplex PCR; TCRdb lists only in-frame clones, some missing. This repertoire shows tens of thousands of clones, 80% to 90% found once; its top ten account for around 5%. The sample in question was peripheral blood, obtained on day 0 of AZD1222 vaccination. These receptors all stem from an adult in good health.

The chain has TRBV5-1 and TRBJ2-1, with 10 bases lining up with TRBD1. V lost 4 bases, J lost 15 bases, and 7 bases stayed unmatched. The CDR3 runs 12 residues. Germline V gene data show CDR1 as SGHRS and CDR2 as YFSETQ. The CDR3 DNA reads TGCGCCAGCAGCGCAGGGACAGGGGTCGGGTTCTTC. This gives the protein CASSAGTGVGFF.

Notes on this clone: A read error may produce the germline difference seen at one junction end. This chain uses TRBV11-3 with TRBJ1-4, with D possibly TRBD1 on 5 matching bases. Per germline, CDR1 SGHNT and CDR2 YENEEA. The CDR3 totals 15 residues. The CDR3 here is CASSLEPGLPNTKAF. The CDR3 region has the DNA TGTGCCAGCAGCTTAGAGCCGGGACTCCCTAATACCAAGGCCTTT.

The chain links TRBV9 to TRBJ1-3, with a possible D match to TRBD1 (5 bases). CDR1 SGDLS and CDR2 YYNGEE come from the germline V gene. The CDR3 loop spans 12 amino acids. Trimming left V 3 bases short and J 4 bases short, with 5 bases between. Here the CDR3 DNA reads TGTGCCAGCAGCGGGGACGGAAACACCATATATTTT. Encoded protein: CASSGDGNTIYF.

V usage is TRBV6-2 or TRBV6-3 and J usage is TRBJ2-1; D call uncertain. Trimming removed 2 bases from V and 6 bases from J, with 11 bases in between. CDR1 is MNHEY and CDR2 is SVGEGT in the germline V gene. This CDR3 has 14 residues. This CDR3 reads CASSYPPNSNEQFF. The DNA for the CDR3 is TGTGCCAGCAGTTACCCCCCCAACTCCAATGAGCAGTTCTTC.

This CDR3 is CASSLANNPNTGELFF. CDR3 bases: TGCGCCAGCAGCTTGGCCAACAACCCGAACACCGGGGAGCTGTTTTTT. The chain combines TRBV5-1 with TRBJ2-2, with no clear D. V was trimmed by 0 bases and J by 0 bases, leaving 9 bases between them. The germline CDR1 and CDR2 sequences are SGHRS and YFSETQ. The CDR3 runs 16 residues.

This rearrangement joins TRBV19 to TRBJ1-5, with D maybe TRBD1 (6 bases). CDR1 is LNHDA, CDR2 SQIVND, per germline (reference sequence). The V and J ends lost 3 bases and 2 bases respectively, with 8 bases between them. This CDR3 spans 14 amino acids. The CDR3 DNA sequence: TGTGCCAGTAGTATTCCAGGGGGCAATCAGCCCCAGCATTTT. Encoded protein: CASSIPGGNQPQHF.

V gene TRBV5-4 combines with J gene TRBJ1-2; perhaps TRBD1 as D (6 bases). Germline CDR1 reads SGHNT; CDR2 reads YYREEE (reference sequence). V was trimmed by 3 bases and J by 11 bases, leaving 11 bases between them. CDR3 length: 11 residues. CDR3 residues: CASSSGGAYTF. CDR3 DNA: TGTGCCAGCAGCTCCGGGGGGGCGTACACCTTC.

The chain carries TRBV11-3 and TRBJ2-1; D unclear. Per germline, CDR1 SGHNT and CDR2 YENEEA. V was shortened by 5 bases and J by 2 bases, with 7 bases between the two germline ends. This CDR3 comprises 13 residues. The CDR3 here is CASSDGAYNEQFF. For the CDR3, the DNA is TGTGCCAGCAGCGACGGAGCCTACAATGAGCAGTTCTTC.

The chain combines TRBV4-1 with TRBJ2-3; a possible D gene is TRBD2 (6 bases). The CDR3 runs 13 residues. CDR1 is MGHRA, CDR2 YSYEKL, per germline. V was shortened by 6 bases and J by 2 bases, with 9 bases between the two germline ends. The CDR3 is CASRGDSTDTQYF. In DNA form, the CDR3 reads TGCGCCAGCAGGGGGGACTCCACAGATACGCAGTATTTT.

This clone was picked up a small number of times. This chain uses TRBV21-1 with TRBJ1-2. TRBV21-1 is a listed pseudogene. The CDR3 covers 15 residues. This chain's CDR3 is CASSKVRGANYGYTF. The CDR3 DNA is TGTGCCAGCAGCAAAGTGCGGGGAGCTAACTATGGCTACACCTTC.

The chain has TRBV21-1 and TRBJ2-1; TRBD2 is the table's D call and was not checked against the DNA. TRBV21-1 is an annotated pseudogene. This CDR3 has 14 residues. The CDR3 nucleotides read TGTGCCAGCATTCGAGCGGGGGTTTACAATGAGCAGTTCTTC. This codes for CASIRAGVYNEQFF.

V usage is TRBV9 and J usage is TRBJ2-5; D gene uncertain. CDR1 and CDR2 (germline): SGDLS, YYNGEE. This CDR3 region has 13 residues. The ends were cut back, 0 bases at V and 2 bases at J, with 5 bases in the middle. Written as DNA, the CDR3 is TGTGCCAGCAGCGTAGCGCAACAAGAGACCCAGTACTTC. Encoded protein: CASSVAQQETQYF.

V gene TRBV2 combines with J gene TRBJ1-1, with D unresolved. Trimming pared 3 bases from V and 4 bases from J, leaving 15 bases between. The CDR3 runs to 15 residues. Germline CDR1 SNHLY, CDR2 FYNNEI. The CDR3 here is CASSEEGGSGTEAFF. CDR3 sequence (DNA): TGTGCCAGCAGTGAGGAGGGAGGTTCCGGCACTGAAGCTTTCTTT.

This clone came up once. The chain joins TRBV30 to TRBJ1-2; TRBD1 is a possible D gene (6 bases). From germline, CDR1 is GTSNPN and CDR2 SVGIG (reference sequence). There are 14 residues in the CDR3. V was pared by 0 bases and J by 4 bases, with 12 bases between. The DNA for the CDR3 is TGTGCCTGGAGTGTAGGCGGGGGCAGCTATGGCTACACCTTC. It specifies CAWSVGGGSYGYTF.

This clone was counted between two and nine times. This chain connects TRBV28 to TRBJ2-7; TRBD1 is a possible D gene (6 bases). Germline V gene sequence: CDR1 MDHEN, CDR2 SYDVKM. The CDR3 totals 12 residues. V shed 6 bases and J shed 6 bases, with 12 bases lying between them. CDR3: CASRPDRFEQYF. In DNA, the CDR3 is TGTGCCAGCAGACCCGACAGGTTCGAGCAGTACTTC.

The chain joins TRBV7-2 to TRBJ1-4; the match to TRBD1 covers 7 bases. In germline, CDR1 is SGHTA, CDR2 FQGNSA. Trimming removed 10 bases from V and 0 bases from J; junction bases left unmatched: 2. This CDR3 contains 13 residues. The CDR3 spells CATRGATNEKLFF. DNA of the CDR3: TGTGCCACCAGGGGGGCAACTAATGAAAAACTGTTTTTT. Complete variable domain (other parts from reference TRBV7-2 and TRBJ1-4): GAGVSQSPSNKVTEKGKDVELRCDPISGHTALYWYRQSLGQGLEFLIYFQGNSAPDKSGLPSDRFSAERTGGSVSTLTIQRTQQEDSAVYLCATRGATNEKLFFGSGTQLSVL.

CDR3 residues: CASSLGGAPALHF. CDR3 DNA sequence: TGTGCCAGCAGCTTGGGGGGGGCCCCGGCCCTCCACTTT. This chain joins TRBV5-6 and TRBJ1-6; the D gene is possibly TRBD1 (6 bases). CDR3 length: 13 amino acids. The V and J ends lost 0 bases and 14 bases respectively, with 12 bases between them. CDR1 SGHDT and CDR2 YYEEEE come from the germline V gene.

This clone has more than one count but fewer than ten. The chain has TRBV5-6 and TRBJ2-6, with 7 bases aligning to TRBD2. Trimming cost V 0 bases and J 0 bases; bases outside gene matches: 6. Germline V gene sequence: CDR1 SGHDT, CDR2 YYEEEE. The CDR3 loop spans 18 amino acids. In DNA, the CDR3 is TGTGCCAGCAGCTTGGGACTAGCTGGGTACTCTGGGGCCAACGTCCTGACTTTC. It codes for CASSLGLAGYSGANVLTF.

This clone was counted a single time. The V gene is TRBV15, the J gene TRBJ2-7; D unclear. Germline CDR1 reads LNHNV; CDR2 reads YYDKDF (reference sequence). V lost 6 bases to trimming and J lost 2 bases, with 11 bases between them. The CDR3 contains 13 residues. The CDR3 protein is CATSVSGTYEQYF. CDR3 DNA sequence: TGTGCCACCAGTGTATCAGGTACCTACGAGCAGTACTTC.

This chain connects TRBV4-1 to TRBJ2-5; 7 nucleotides align to TRBD2. V gave up 4 bases and J gave up 7 bases; unmatched junction bases: 15. The length of the CDR3 is 16 residues. CDR1 is MGHRA and CDR2 is YSYEKL in the germline V gene. CDR3 loop: CASSPPGNLGRVTQYF. DNA for the CDR3: TGCGCCAGCAGCCCGCCCGGGAACTTGGGGAGGGTGACCCAGTACTTC.